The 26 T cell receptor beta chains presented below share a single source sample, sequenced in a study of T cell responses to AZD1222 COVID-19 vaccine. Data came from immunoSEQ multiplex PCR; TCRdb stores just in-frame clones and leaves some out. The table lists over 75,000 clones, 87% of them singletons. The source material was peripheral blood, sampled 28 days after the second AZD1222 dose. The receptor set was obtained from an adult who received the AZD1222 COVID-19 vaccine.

The CDR3 nucleotides read TGTGCCAGTAGGCGAAAAAGGGATCAGCCCCAGCATTTT. It specifies CASRRKRDQPQHF. V usage is TRBV19 and J usage is TRBJ1-5; D gene ambiguous. Germline V gene data show CDR1 as LNHDA and CDR2 as SQIVND (reference sequence). Trimming cost V 6 bases and J 5 bases, with 11 bases left between them. The CDR3 covers 13 residues.

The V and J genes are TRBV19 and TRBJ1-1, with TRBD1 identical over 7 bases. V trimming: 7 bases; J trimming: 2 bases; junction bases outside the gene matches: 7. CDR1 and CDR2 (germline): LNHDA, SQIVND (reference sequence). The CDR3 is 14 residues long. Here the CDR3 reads CASTHRDSNTEAFF. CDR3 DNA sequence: TGTGCCAGTACCCATCGGGACAGCAACACTGAAGCTTTCTTT.

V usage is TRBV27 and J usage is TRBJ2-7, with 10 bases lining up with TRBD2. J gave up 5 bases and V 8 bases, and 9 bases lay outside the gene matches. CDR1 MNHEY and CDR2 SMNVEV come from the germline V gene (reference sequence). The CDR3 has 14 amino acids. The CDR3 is CASGGGLATHEQYF. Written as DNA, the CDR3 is TGTGCCAGCGGAGGGGGACTAGCGACCCACGAGCAGTACTTC.

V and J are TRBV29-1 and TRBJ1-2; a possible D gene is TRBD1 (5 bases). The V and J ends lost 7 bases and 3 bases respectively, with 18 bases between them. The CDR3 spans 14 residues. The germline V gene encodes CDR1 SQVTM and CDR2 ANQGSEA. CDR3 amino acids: CSATQSGTDYGYTF. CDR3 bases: TGCAGCGCTACCCAATCCGGGACGGACTATGGCTACACCTTC.

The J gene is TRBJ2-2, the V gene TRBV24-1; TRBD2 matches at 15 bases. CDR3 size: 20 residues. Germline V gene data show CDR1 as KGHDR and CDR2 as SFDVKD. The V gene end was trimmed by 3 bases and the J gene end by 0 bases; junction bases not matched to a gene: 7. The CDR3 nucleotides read TGTGCCACCAGTGATACCGGGACTAGCGGGGGGCTAACGAACACCGGGGAGCTGTTTTTT. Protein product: CATSDTGTSGGLTNTGELFF.

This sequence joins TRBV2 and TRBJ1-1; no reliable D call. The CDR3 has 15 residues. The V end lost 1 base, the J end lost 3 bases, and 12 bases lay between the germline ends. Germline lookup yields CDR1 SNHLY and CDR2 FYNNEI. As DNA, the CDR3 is TGTGCCAGCAGTGAAGGCAGGTCAGATTACACTGAAGCTTTCTTT. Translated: CASSEGRSDYTEAFF.

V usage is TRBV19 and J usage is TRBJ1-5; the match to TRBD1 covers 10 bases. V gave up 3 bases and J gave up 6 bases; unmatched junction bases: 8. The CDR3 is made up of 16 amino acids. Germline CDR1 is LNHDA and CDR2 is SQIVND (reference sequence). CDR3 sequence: CASSIFGQGVVQPQHF. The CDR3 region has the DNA TGTGCCAGTAGTATTTTTGGACAGGGGGTGGTTCAGCCCCAGCATTTT.

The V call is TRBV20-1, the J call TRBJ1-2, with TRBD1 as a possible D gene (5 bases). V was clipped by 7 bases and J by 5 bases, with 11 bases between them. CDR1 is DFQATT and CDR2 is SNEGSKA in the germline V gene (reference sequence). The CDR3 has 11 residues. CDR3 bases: TGCAGTGGGGGCAGTCTTTATGGCTACACCTTC. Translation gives CSGGSLYGYTF.

CDR3 loop: CASSLGGDYYGYTF. CDR3 in DNA: TGTGCCAGCTCGCTCGGGGGCGACTACTATGGCTACACCTTC. The V and J genes are TRBV18 and TRBJ1-2, with TRBD1 as a possible D gene (6 bases). Germline loops: CDR1 KGHSH, CDR2 LQKENI. Trimming took off 6 bases at V and 3 bases at J, with 14 bases between the two ends. CDR3 size: 14 residues.

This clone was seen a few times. CDR3 bases: TGTGCCAGCAGCCAAGCCCCCTGGCAGGTCTCCACAGATACGCAGTATTTT. Protein sequence: CASSQAPWQVSTDTQYF. This chain uses TRBV3-1 (or the pseudogene TRBV3-2) with TRBJ2-3, with D unclear. This CDR3 is built from 17 residues. Trimming left V 1 base short and J 2 bases short, with 16 bases between. The germline V gene has CDR1 LGHDT and CDR2 YNNKEL (reference sequence).

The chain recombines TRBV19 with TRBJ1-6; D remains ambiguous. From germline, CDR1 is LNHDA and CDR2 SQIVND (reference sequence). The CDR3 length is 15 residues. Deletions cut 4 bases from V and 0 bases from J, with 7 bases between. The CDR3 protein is CASSRSFSYNSPLHF. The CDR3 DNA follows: TGTGCCAGTAGTAGGTCCTTCTCCTATAATTCACCCCTCCACTTT.

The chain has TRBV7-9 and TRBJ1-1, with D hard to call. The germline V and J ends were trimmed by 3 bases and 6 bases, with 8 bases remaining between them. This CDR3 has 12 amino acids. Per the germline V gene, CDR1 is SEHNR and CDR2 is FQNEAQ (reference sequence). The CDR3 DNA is TGTGCCAGCAGCTTGGGCAAACCTGAAGCTTTCTTT. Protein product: CASSLGKPEAFF.

DNA of the CDR3: TGTGCCAGCAGACATCCGGGAGTCAACATTCAGTACTTC. As protein: CASRHPGVNIQYF. V is TRBV28 and J is TRBJ2-4; TRBD2 might be the D (6 bases). CDR1 is MDHEN, CDR2 SYDVKM, per germline. The CDR3 is made up of 13 amino acids. The V end lost 6 bases, the J end lost 7 bases, and 13 bases lay between the germline ends.

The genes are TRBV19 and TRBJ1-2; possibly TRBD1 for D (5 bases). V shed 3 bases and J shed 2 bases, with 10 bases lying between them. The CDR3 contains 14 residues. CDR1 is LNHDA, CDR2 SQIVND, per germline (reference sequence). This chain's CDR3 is CASSMRQGNYGYTF. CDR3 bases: TGTGCCAGTAGTATGAGGCAGGGAAACTATGGCTACACCTTC.

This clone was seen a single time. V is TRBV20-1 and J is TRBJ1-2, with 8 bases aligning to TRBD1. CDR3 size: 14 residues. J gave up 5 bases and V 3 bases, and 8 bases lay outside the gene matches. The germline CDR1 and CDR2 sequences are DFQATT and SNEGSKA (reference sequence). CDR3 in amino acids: CSASTGGSGYGYTF. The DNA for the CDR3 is TGCAGTGCTAGTACAGGGGGTAGTGGGTATGGCTACACCTTC.

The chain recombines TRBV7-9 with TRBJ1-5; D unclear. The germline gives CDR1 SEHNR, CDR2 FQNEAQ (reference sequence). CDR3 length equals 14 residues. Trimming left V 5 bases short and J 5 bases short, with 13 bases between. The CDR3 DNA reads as TGTGCCAGCAGCCCCGACAAGAATTATCAGCCCCAGCATTTT. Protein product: CASSPDKNYQPQHF.

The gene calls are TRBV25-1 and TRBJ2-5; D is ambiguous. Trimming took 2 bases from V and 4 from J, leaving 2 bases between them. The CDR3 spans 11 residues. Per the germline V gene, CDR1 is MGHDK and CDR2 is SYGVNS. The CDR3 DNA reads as TGTGCCAGCAGTGAACCAGAGACCCAGTACTTC. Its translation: CASSEPETQYF.

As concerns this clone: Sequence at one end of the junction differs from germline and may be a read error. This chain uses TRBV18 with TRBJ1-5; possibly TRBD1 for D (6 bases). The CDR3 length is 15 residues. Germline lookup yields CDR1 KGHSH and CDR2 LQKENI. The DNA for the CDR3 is TGTGCCAGCTCACCATCATCGGGGGGCAACCAGCCCCAGCATTTT. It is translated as CASSPSSGGNQPQHF. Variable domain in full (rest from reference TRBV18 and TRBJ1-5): NAGVMQNPRHLVRRRGQEARLRCSPMKGHSHVYWYRQLPEEGLKFMVYLQKENIIDESGMPKERFSAEFPKEGPSILRIQQVVRGDSAAYFCASSPSSGGNQPQHFGDGTRLSIL.

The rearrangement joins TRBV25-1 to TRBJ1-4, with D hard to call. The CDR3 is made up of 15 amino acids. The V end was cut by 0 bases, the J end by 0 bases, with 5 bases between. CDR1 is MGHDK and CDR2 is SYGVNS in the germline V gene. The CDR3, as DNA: TGTGCCAGCAGTGAATACTATGCAACTAATGAAAAACTGTTTTTT. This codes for CASSEYYATNEKLFF.

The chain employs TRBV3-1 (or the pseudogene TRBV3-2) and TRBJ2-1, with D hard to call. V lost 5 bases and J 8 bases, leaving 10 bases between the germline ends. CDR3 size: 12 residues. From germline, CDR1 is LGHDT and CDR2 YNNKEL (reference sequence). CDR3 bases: TGTGCCAGCAGCGGCCGATACGATGAGCAGTTCTTC. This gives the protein CASSGRYDEQFF.

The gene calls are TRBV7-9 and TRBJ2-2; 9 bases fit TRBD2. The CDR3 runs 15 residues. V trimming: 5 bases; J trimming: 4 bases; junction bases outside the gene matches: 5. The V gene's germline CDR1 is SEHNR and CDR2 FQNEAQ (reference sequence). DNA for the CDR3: TGTGCCAGCAGCCTGCTAGCGGGGTTCACCGGGGAGCTGTTTTTT. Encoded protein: CASSLLAGFTGELFF.

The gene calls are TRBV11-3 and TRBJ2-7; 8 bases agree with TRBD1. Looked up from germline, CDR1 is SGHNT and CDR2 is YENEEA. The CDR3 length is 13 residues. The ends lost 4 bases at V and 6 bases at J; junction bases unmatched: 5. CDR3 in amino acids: CASSWTGSGEQYF. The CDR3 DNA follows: TGTGCCAGCAGCTGGACAGGGTCGGGCGAGCAGTACTTC.

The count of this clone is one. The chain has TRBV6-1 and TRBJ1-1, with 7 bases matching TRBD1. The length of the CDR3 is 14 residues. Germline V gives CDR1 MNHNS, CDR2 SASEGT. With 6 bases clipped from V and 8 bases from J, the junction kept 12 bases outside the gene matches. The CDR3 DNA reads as TGTGCCAGCAGCCCGGGACAGTCAGGGAAGGAAGCTTTCTTT. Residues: CASSPGQSGKEAFF.

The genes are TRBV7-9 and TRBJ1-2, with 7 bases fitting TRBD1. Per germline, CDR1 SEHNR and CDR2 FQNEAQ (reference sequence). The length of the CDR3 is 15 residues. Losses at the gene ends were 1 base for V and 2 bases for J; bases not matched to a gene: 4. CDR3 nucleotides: TGTGCCAGCAGCTTAGGGGACAGTTGGAACTATGGCTACACCTTC. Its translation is CASSLGDSWNYGYTF.

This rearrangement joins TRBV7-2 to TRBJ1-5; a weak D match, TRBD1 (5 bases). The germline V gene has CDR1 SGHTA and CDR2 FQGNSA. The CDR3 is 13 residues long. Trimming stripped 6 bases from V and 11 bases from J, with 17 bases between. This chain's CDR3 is CASSLRVGRAQHF. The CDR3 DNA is TGTGCCAGCAGTCTCAGGGTCGGGAGGGCCCAGCATTTT.

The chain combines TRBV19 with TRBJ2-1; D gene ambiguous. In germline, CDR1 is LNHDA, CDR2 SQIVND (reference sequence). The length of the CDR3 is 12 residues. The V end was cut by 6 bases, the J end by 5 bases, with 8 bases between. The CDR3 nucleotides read TGTGCCAGTAGAGTGTCAGACAATGAGCAGTTCTTC. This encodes CASRVSDNEQFF.